This entry is about one T cell receptor beta chain. What this receptor recognizes is not known. Base qualities are not recorded, but no much larger clone differs from it by a single base. This record belongs to a study of blood T cell repertoires in COVID-19 (dated by TCRdb to between 2020 and 2021). Looking at the study overall: Samples from collaborators originated in the United States, Italy and Spain and spanned both the acute and convalescent phases of COVID-19. The repertoires were made available in a free public database intended to serve as a resource for research on the immune response to SARS-CoV-2. HLA class I and class II types, where available, came from metadata supplied by the sample provider rather than from assay-based typing. The dataset comprised deeply sampled blood TCRbeta repertoires from subjects exposed to, actively infected with, or recovered from COVID-19. The sample metadata nearly always contained a de-identified subject ID, COVID-19 status, age in years and sex. The samples were drawn from the first 160 participants of the ongoing ImmuneRACE study and from some 1,300 subjects provided by 6 global collaborators. The prospective study material was composed of cDNA or gDNA derived from T cells, B-cell-depleted T cells, or PBMCs.

V was cut back by 7 bases and J by 5 bases, leaving a gap of 17 bases between them. According to the germline V gene (reference sequence), CDR1 reads SEHNR and CDR2 reads FQNEAQ. Taken from cysteine to phenylalanine, the CDR3 has 14 residues. The retained sequence is limited to the CDR3, 42 bases, with the frame set at the first base. General conclusions and limits of the study: The quantity of clinical and demographic metadata differed by source and by participant and was supplied without curation.

Whole blood was collected in K2EDTA tubes by collaborating institutions according to the institutions' own protocols. Collaborator samples were shipped for TCRbeta analysis as frozen whole blood, isolated PBMCs, or DNA extracted from either sample type. TCRbeta CDR3 regions were amplified from genomic DNA by means of the immunoSEQ Assay, a bias-controlled multiplex PCR. The study's own analysis went as follows. Nucleated cell counts per sample were estimated from amplification of reference gene primers within the assay. To quantify the absolute abundance of each unique TCRbeta CDR3 rearrangement, sequence reads were collapsed and filtered. For each sample, productive Simpson clonality was calculated as the square root of Simpson's diversity index across productive rearrangements. TCRdb re-hosts the immuneACCESS table, in-frame sequences only. Its copies lack some clones; in the studies checked, an unresolved V gene accounts for under half of them, and the cause for the rest is not known. Clonal size and the V and J genes are those of that table, whereas D and trimming came from the DNA. The sample yields around 250,000 clones; around 84% were counted once. Jointly, the top ten make up around 3.5% of the sample.

The clonotype originates from a woman aged 18-29 years with acute or convalescent COVID-19. The specimen was peripheral blood. The V and J segments used are TRBV7-9 and TRBJ1-1, and TRBD1 may be the D gene, going by 5 matching bases. In nucleotides, the sequence is TGTGCCAGCACGACGAAGCTGCGGGGGACTGAAGCTTTCTTT. This yields the protein CASTTKLRGTEAFF.